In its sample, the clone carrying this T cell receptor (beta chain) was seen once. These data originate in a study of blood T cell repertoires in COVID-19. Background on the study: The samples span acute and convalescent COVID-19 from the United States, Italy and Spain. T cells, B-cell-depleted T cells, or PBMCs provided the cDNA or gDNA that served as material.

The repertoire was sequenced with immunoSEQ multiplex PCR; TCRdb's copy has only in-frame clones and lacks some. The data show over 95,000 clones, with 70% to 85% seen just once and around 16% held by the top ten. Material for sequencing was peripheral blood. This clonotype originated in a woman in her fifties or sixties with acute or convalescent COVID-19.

The DNA for the CDR3 is TGTGCCAGCAGCTTAGAACTCAGCAATCAGCCCCAGCATTTT. Translated: CASSLELSNQPQHF. The chain links TRBV7-2 to TRBJ1-5; D uncertain. CDR1 SGHTA and CDR2 FQGNSA come from the germline V gene. The V gene lost 1 base and the J gene lost 1 base, with 5 bases spanning the gap. The CDR3 loop spans 14 amino acids.